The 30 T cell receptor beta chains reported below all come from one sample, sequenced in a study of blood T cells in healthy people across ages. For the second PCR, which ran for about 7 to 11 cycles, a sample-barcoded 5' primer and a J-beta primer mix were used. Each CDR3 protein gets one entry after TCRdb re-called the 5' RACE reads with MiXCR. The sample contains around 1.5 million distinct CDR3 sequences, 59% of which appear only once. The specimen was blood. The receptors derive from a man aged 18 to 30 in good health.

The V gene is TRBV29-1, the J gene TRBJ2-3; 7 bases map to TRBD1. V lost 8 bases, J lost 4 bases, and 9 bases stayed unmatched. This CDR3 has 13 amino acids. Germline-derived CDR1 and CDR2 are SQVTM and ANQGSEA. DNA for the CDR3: TGCAGCATCTCCGGGACAGTCTCAGATACGCAGTATTTT. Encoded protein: CSISGTVSDTQYF.

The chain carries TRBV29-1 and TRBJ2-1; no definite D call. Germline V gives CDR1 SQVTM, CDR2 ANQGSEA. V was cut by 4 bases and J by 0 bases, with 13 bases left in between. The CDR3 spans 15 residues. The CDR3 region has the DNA TGCAGCGTTGCGGGCACCACGAGCTCCTACAATGAGCAGTTCTTC. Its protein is CSVAGTTSSYNEQFF.

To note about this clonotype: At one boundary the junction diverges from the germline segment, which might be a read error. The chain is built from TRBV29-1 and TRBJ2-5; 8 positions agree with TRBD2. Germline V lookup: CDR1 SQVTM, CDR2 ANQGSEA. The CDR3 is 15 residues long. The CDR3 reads CGVGVLAAYQETQYF. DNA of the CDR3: TGCGGCGTTGGCGTACTAGCGGCGTACCAAGAGACCCAGTACTTC.

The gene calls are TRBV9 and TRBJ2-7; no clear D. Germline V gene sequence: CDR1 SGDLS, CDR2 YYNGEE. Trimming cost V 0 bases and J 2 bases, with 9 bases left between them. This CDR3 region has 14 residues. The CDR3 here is CASSVDKFTYEQYF. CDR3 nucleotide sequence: TGTGCCAGCAGCGTAGATAAGTTTACCTACGAGCAGTACTTC.

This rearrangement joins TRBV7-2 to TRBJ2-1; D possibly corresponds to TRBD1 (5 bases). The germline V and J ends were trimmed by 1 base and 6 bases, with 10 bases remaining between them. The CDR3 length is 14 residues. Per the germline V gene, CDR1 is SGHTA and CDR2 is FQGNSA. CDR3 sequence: CASSLDRNLNEQFF. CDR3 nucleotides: TGTGCCAGCAGCTTAGACAGGAACCTCAATGAGCAGTTCTTC.

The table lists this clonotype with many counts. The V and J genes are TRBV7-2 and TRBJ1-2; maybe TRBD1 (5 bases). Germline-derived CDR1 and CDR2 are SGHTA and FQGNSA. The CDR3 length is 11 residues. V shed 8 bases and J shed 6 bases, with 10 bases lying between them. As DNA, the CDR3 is TGTGCCAGCTCAGAGGGGAATGGCTACACCTTC. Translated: CASSEGNGYTF.

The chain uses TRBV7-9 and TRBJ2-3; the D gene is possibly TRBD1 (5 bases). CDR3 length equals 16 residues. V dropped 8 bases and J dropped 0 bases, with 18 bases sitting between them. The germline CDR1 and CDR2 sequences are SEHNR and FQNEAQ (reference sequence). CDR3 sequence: CASRPVRDASTDTQYF. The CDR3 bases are TGTGCCAGCCGCCCGGTCAGGGATGCTAGCACAGATACGCAGTATTTT.

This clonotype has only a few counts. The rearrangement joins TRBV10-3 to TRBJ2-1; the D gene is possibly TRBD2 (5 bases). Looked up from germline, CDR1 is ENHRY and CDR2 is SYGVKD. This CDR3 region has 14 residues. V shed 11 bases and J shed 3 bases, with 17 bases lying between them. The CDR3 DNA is TGTGCCTCTGTCCCGGAGCGGAGCTACAATGAGCAGTTCTTC. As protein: CASVPERSYNEQFF.

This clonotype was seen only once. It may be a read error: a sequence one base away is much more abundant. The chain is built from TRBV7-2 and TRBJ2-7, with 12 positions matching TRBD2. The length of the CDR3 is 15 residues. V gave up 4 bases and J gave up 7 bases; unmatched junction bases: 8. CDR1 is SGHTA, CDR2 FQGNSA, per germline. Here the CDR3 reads CASSSYPSGRDEQYF. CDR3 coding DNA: TGTGCCAGCAGCTCGTACCCTAGCGGGAGGGATGAGCAGTACTTC.

The CDR3 protein is CASIIQGPTYNSPLHF. CDR3 coding DNA: TGCGCCAGCATCATACAGGGGCCTACCTATAATTCACCCCTCCACTTT. This chain connects TRBV4-1 to TRBJ1-6; 7 nucleotides match TRBD1. The germline gives CDR1 MGHRA, CDR2 YSYEKL. After removal of 7 bases from V and 2 bases from J, the junction contained 8 bases not matched to a gene. CDR3 length: 16 amino acids.

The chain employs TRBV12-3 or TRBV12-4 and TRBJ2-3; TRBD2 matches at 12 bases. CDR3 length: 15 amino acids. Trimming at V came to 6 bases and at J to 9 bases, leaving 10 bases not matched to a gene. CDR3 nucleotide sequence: TGTGCCAGCAGACCGAGACTAGCGGGAGCGGGGACGCAGTATTTT. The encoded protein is CASRPRLAGAGTQYF.

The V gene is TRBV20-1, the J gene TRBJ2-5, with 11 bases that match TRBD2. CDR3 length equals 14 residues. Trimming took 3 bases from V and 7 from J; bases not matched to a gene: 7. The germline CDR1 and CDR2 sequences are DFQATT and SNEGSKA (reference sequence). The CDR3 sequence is CSARVLAGEGTQYF. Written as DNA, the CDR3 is TGCAGTGCTAGGGTACTAGCGGGAGAGGGGACCCAGTACTTC.

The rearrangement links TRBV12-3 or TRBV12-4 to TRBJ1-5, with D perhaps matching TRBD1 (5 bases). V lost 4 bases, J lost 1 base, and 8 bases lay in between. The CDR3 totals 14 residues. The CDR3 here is CASSSTVSNQPQHF. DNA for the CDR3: TGTGCCAGCAGTTCGACAGTAAGCAATCAGCCCCAGCATTTT.

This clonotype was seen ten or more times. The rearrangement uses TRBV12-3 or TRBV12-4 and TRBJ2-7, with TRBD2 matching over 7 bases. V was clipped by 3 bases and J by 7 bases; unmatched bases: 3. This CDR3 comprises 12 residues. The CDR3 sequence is CASSFSGKEQYF. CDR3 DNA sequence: TGTGCCAGCAGTTTCAGCGGGAAAGAGCAGTACTTC.

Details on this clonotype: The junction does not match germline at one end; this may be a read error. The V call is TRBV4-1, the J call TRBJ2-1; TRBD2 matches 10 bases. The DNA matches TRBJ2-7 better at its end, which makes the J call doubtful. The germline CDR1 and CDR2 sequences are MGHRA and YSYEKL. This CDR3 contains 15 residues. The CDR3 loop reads CAGSHTSGAYNEQYF. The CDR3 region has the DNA TGCGCCGGCAGCCATACTAGCGGGGCATACAATGAGCAGTACTTC.

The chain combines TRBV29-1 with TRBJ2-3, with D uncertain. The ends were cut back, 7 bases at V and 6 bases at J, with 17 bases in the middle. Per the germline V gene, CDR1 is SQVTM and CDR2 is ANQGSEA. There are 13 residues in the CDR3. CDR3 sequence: CSAGGVGSDTQYF. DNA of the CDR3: TGCAGCGCTGGCGGCGTGGGGTCCGATACGCAGTATTTT.

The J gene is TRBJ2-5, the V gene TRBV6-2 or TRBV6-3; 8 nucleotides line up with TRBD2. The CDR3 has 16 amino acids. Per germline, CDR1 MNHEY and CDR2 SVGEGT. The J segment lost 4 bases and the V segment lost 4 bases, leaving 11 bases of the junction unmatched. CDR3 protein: CASSFISSGSGETQYF. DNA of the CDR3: TGTGCCAGCAGTTTTATATCCAGCGGGAGCGGAGAGACCCAGTACTTC.

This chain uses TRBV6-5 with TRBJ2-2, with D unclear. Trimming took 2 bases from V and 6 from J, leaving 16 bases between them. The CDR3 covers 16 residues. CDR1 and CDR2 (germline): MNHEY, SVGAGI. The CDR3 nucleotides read TGTGCCAGCAGTTACACCAACATCGCACGTTCCGGGGAGCTGTTTTTT. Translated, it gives CASSYTNIARSGELFF.

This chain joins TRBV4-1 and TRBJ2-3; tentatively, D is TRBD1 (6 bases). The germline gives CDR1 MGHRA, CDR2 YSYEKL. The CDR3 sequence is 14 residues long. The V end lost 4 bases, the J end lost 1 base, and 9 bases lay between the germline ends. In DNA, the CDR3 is TGCGCCAGCAGCCCTACAGGGCGCACAGATACGCAGTATTTT. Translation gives CASSPTGRTDTQYF.

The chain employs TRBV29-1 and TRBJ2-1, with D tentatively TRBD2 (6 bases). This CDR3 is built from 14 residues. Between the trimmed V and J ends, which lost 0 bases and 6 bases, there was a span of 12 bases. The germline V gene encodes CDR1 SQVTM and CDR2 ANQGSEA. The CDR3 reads CSVEELGGANEQFF. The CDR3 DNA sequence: TGCAGCGTTGAAGAATTGGGGGGAGCCAATGAGCAGTTCTTC.

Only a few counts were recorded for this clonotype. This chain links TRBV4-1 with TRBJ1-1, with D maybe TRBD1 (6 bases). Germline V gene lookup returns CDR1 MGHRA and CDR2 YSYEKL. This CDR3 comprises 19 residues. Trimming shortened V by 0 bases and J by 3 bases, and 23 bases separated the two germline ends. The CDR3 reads CASSQDSNSRGSTYTEAFF. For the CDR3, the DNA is TGCGCCAGCAGCCAAGACTCCAATTCCAGGGGTTCGACTTACACTGAAGCTTTCTTT.

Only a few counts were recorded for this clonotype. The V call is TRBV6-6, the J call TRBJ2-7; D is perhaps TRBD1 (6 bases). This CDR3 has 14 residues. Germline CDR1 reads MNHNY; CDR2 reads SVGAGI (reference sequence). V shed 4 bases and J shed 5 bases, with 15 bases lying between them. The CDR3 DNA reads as TGTGCCAGCAGTTCCAGGGACATAGAGCACGAGCAGTACTTC. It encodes CASSSRDIEHEQYF.

CDR3 protein: CASSWGVSDNEQFF. The CDR3 nucleotides are TGTGCCAGCAGTTGGGGGGTATCAGACAATGAGCAGTTCTTC. V gene TRBV12-3 or TRBV12-4 combines with J gene TRBJ2-1; D might be TRBD2 (6 bases). This CDR3 has 14 amino acids. V was clipped by 4 bases and J by 5 bases, with 12 bases between them.

This CDR3 is CASSTTGTGYEKLFF. CDR3 nucleotides: TGTGCCAGCAGTACGACCGGGACAGGCTATGAAAAACTGTTTTTT. V is TRBV12-3 or TRBV12-4 and J is TRBJ1-4; 8 bases line up with TRBD1. This CDR3 spans 15 amino acids. J lost 6 bases, V lost 5 bases, and 8 bases had no gene match.

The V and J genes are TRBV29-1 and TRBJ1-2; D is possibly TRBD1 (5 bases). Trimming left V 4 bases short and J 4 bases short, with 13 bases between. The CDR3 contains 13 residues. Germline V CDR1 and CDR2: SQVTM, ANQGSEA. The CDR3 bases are TGCAGCGTTGGGCAGGGCTTTGGCTATGGCTACACCTTC. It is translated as CSVGQGFGYGYTF.

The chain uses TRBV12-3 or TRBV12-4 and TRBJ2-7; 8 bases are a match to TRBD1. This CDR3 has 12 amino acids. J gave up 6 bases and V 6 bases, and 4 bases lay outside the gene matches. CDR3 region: CASSNDRGEQYF. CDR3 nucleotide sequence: TGTGCCAGCAGCAACGACAGGGGCGAGCAGTACTTC.

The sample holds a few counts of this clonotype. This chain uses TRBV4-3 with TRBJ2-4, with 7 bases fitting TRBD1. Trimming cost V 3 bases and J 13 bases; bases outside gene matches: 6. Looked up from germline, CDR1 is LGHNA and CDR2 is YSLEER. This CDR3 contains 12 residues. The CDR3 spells CASSHHRGEQYF. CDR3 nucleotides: TGCGCCAGCAGCCACCACAGGGGAGAGCAGTACTTC.

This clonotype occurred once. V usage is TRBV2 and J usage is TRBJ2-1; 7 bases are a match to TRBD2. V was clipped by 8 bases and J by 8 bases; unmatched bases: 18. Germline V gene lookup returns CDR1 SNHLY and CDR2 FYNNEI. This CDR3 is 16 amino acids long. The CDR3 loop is CASRPSRGRASDEQFF. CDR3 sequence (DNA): TGTGCCAGCCGTCCCTCCAGAGGGAGGGCCAGTGATGAGCAGTTCTTC.

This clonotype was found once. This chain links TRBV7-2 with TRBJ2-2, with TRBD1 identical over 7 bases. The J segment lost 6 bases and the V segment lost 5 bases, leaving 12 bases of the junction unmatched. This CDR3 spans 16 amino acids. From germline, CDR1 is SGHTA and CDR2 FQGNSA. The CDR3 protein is CASSPNPGGTAGELFF. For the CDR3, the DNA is TGTGCCAGCAGCCCAAATCCAGGGGGAACGGCCGGGGAGCTGTTTTTT. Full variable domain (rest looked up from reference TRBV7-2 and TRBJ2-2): GAGVSQSPSNKVTEKGKDVELRCDPISGHTALYWYRQSLGQGLEFLIYFQGNSAPDKSGLPSDRFSAERTGGSVSTLTIQRTQQEDSAVYLCASSPNPGGTAGELFFGEGSRLTVL.

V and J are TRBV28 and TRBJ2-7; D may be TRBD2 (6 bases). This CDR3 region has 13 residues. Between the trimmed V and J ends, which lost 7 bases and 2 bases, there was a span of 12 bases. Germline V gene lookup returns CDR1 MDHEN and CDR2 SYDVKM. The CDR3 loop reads CASTPRDPYEQYF. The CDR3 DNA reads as TGTGCCAGCACCCCGCGGGACCCCTACGAGCAGTACTTC.